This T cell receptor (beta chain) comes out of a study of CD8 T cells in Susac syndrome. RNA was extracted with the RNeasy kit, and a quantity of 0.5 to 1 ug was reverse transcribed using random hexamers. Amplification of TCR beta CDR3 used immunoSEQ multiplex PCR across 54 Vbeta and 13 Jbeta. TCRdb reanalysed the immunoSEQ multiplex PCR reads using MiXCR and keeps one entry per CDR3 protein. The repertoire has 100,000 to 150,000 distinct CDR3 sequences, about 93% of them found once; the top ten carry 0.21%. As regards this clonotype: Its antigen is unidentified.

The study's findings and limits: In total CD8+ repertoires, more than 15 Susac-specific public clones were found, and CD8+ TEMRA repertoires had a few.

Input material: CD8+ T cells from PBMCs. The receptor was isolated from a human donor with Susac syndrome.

The CDR3 region is CASSRALSGPGNTIYF. In nucleotides, the CDR3 is TGTGCCAGCAGCCGGGCCCTCTCAGGCCCTGGAAACACCATATATTTT. The chain joins TRBV7-9 to TRBJ1-3; the D is unclear. The V and J ends lost 5 bases and 2 bases respectively, with 16 bases between them. This CDR3 spans 16 amino acids. Germline loops: CDR1 SEHNR, CDR2 FQNEAQ (reference sequence).